Below, 27 T cell receptor beta chains from the same sample are listed, as sequenced in a study of shared clonotypes between healthy human individuals. The method was immunoSEQ multiplex PCR; TCRdb's version includes in-frame clones alone and lacks a portion of them. The sample holds over 850,000 clones; 75% to 80% are singletons and the top ten take more than 0.5%. The sample was memory CD4+ T cells from PBMCs. Subset described: CD45RA-negative fraction. The source is a man aged 18 to 35 in good health. Some clones in this sample may be carry-over from other donors' samples.

This clone was detected a few times. The V call is TRBV7-9, the J call TRBJ2-7; no reliable D call. The CDR3 runs to 12 residues. Germline lookup yields CDR1 SEHNR and CDR2 FQNEAQ (reference sequence). Trimming removed 4 bases from V and 4 bases from J, with 8 bases in between. DNA of the CDR3: TGTGCCAGCAGCTCGATCTATTACGAGCAGTACTTC. Translated: CASSSIYYEQYF.

The gene calls are TRBV10-3 and TRBJ1-1; possibly TRBD1 for D (6 bases). Per the germline V gene, CDR1 is ENHRY and CDR2 is SYGVKD. Deletions cut 7 bases from V and 5 bases from J, with 11 bases between. The CDR3 spans 12 residues. For the CDR3, the DNA is TGTGCCATCACACAGGGAGATACTGAAGCTTTCTTT. Protein product: CAITQGDTEAFF.

The genes are TRBV28 and TRBJ2-7; the D gene is possibly TRBD1 (6 bases). V lost 5 bases to trimming and J lost 0 bases, with 14 bases between them. The CDR3 runs 15 residues. The germline gives CDR1 MDHEN, CDR2 SYDVKM. CDR3 coding DNA: TGTGCCAGCAGTACCCCAACAGGGCCCTCCTACGAGCAGTACTTC. This gives the protein CASSTPTGPSYEQYF.

J is TRBJ2-2 and V is TRBV7-9; a possible D gene is TRBD2 (5 bases). Germline V gene data show CDR1 as SEHNR and CDR2 as FQNEAQ (reference sequence). Between the trimmed V and J ends, which lost 4 bases and 1 base, there was a span of 10 bases. This CDR3 contains 15 residues. For the CDR3, the DNA is TGTGCCAGCAGCTCAACGACTAAGAACACCGGGGAGCTGTTTTTT. It encodes CASSSTTKNTGELFF.

As for this clone: Other DNA variants within this sample encode the same CDR3. The rearrangement links TRBV30 to TRBJ1-3; no reliable D call. CDR3 length: 12 residues. Germline loops: CDR1 GTSNPN, CDR2 SVGIG (reference sequence). Trimming pared 0 bases from V and 4 bases from J, leaving 4 bases between. The CDR3: CAWSVRGNTIYF. The CDR3 DNA reads TGTGCCTGGAGTGTACGGGGAAACACCATATATTTT.

This rearrangement joins TRBV28 to TRBJ2-7; D is perhaps TRBD1 or TRBD2 (5 bases each). The CDR3 sequence is 14 residues long. With 6 bases removed from V and 2 bases from J, the gap between germline ends came to 14 bases. Germline V lookup: CDR1 MDHEN, CDR2 SYDVKM. The CDR3 region has the DNA TGTGCCAGCAGCCTGGGGCCGGGGACCTACGAGCAGTACTTC. Protein sequence: CASSLGPGTYEQYF.

This chain connects TRBV25-1 to TRBJ2-7, with 13 bases fitting TRBD2. This CDR3 contains 15 residues. From germline, CDR1 is MGHDK and CDR2 SYGVNS. Trimming at V came to 4 bases and at J to 5 bases, leaving 5 bases not matched to a gene. The CDR3 is CASSAGLAGVDEQYF. The CDR3 DNA reads as TGTGCCAGCAGTGCCGGACTAGCGGGAGTCGACGAGCAGTACTTC.

The gene calls are TRBV2 and TRBJ1-4; D call uncertain. Looked up from germline, CDR1 is SNHLY and CDR2 is FYNNEI. V was trimmed by 4 bases and J by 0 bases, leaving 6 bases between them. The CDR3 extends over 14 amino acids. The CDR3 coding sequence is TGTGCCAGCAGTGCCGAACCAACTAATGAAAAACTGTTTTTT. Translation: CASSAEPTNEKLFF.

This chain joins TRBV4-3 and TRBJ2-5, with 8 bases identical to TRBD1. The CDR3 extends over 13 amino acids. The junction had 2 bases not matched to a gene; V was cut back by 4 bases and J by 4 bases. Germline CDR1 LGHNA, CDR2 YSLEER. In DNA, the CDR3 is TGCGCCAGCAGCCCTGGACAGGGAGAGACCCAGTACTTC. This encodes CASSPGQGETQYF.

V is TRBV7-6 and J is TRBJ2-7; 8 nucleotides line up with TRBD2. The V gene end was trimmed by 2 bases and the J gene end by 4 bases; junction bases not matched to a gene: 13. The CDR3 totals 17 residues. Germline loops: CDR1 SGHVS, CDR2 FNYEAQ. CDR3 loop: CASSLRSGLDQAYEQYF. CDR3 DNA: TGTGCCAGCAGCTTAAGGTCGGGACTAGACCAAGCATACGAGCAGTACTTC. The full variable domain, completed using reference TRBV7-6 and TRBJ2-7, is GAGVSQSPRYKVTKRGQDVALRCDPISGHVSLYWYRQALGQGPEFLTYFNYEAQQDKSGLPNDRFSAERPEGSISTLTIQRTEQRDSAMYRCASSLRSGLDQAYEQYFGPGTRLTVT.

The chain is built from TRBV10-3 and TRBJ2-7; possible D gene TRBD1, 5 bases. V shed 8 bases and J shed 0 bases, with 8 bases lying between them. The CDR3 is 12 amino acids. Per germline, CDR1 ENHRY and CDR2 SYGVKD. The CDR3 sequence is CAIQGGSYEQYF. The DNA for the CDR3 is TGTGCCATCCAGGGCGGCTCCTACGAGCAGTACTTC.

The sample holds one count of this clone. The V gene is TRBV5-4, the J gene TRBJ2-1; TRBD1 matches 7 bases. The CDR3 covers 16 residues. The germline V gene encodes CDR1 SGHNT and CDR2 YYREEE (reference sequence). Trimming removed 4 bases from V and 7 bases from J; junction bases left unmatched: 14. The CDR3 bases are TGTGCCAGCAGCCGCTTGACAGGGACCGATTTGAATGAGCAGTTCTTC. This sequence encodes CASSRLTGTDLNEQFF. The complete variable domain, with remaining parts taken from reference TRBV5-4 and TRBJ2-1, reads ETGVTQSPTHLIKTRGQQVTLRCSSQSGHNTVSWYQQALGQGPQFIFQYYREEENGRGNFPPRFSGLQFPNYSSELNVNALELDDSALYLCASSRLTGTDLNEQFFGPGTRLTVL.

The chain employs TRBV5-1 and TRBJ1-1; D is unresolved. Deletions cut 2 bases from V and 1 base from J, with 9 bases between. Per germline, CDR1 SGHRS and CDR2 YFSETQ. The CDR3 loop spans 14 amino acids. CDR3 sequence reads: CASSFYQGNTEAFF. CDR3 coding DNA: TGCGCCAGCAGCTTCTATCAAGGGAACACTGAAGCTTTCTTT.

Comment on this clone: Distinct nucleotide sequences in the sample also encode this CDR3. This chain connects TRBV5-1 to TRBJ2-7, with TRBD1 matching over 10 bases. The CDR3 is 14 amino acids. The trim removed 0 bases at V and 8 bases at J, leaving 5 bases unmatched. From germline, CDR1 is SGHRS and CDR2 YFSETQ. CDR3 in amino acids: CASSLDGTGAKQYF. Written as DNA, the CDR3 is TGCGCCAGCAGCTTGGACGGGACAGGGGCCAAGCAGTACTTC.

In its sample, this clone was seen once. This chain connects TRBV5-6 to TRBJ2-7; 9 bases are a match to TRBD1. V was clipped by 0 bases and J by 4 bases; unmatched bases: 8. Germline V gives CDR1 SGHDT, CDR2 YYEEEE. CDR3 length equals 16 residues. CDR3 nucleotides: TGTGCCAGCAGCTTGGAATGGACAGGGGAAAAGTACGAGCAGTACTTC. This sequence encodes CASSLEWTGEKYEQYF.

The chain employs TRBV19 and TRBJ2-7; D ambiguous. The CDR3 is made up of 12 amino acids. Germline assignment: CDR1 LNHDA and CDR2 SQIVND (reference sequence). The ends were cut back, 3 bases at V and 0 bases at J, with 3 bases in the middle. In nucleotides, the CDR3 is TGTGCCAGTAGTATTATCTCCTACGAGCAGTACTTC. Its translation is CASSIISYEQYF.

With regard to this clone: Other DNA sequences in the sample encode the same CDR3. Written as DNA, the CDR3 is TGCGCCAGCAGCCAGAGGCAAGGGCCCTACGAGCAGTACTTC. Translated: CASSQRQGPYEQYF. The chain couples TRBV4-1 to TRBJ2-7; unclear D gene. CDR3 size: 14 residues. Looked up from germline, CDR1 is MGHRA and CDR2 is YSYEKL. The germline V and J ends were trimmed by 3 bases and 2 bases, with 11 bases remaining between them.

This clone was counted between two and nine times. The sample carries other DNA sequences with the same CDR3. The V gene is TRBV7-3, the J gene TRBJ2-2, with TRBD2 as a possible D gene (6 bases). Per germline, CDR1 SGHTA and CDR2 FQGTGA. The CDR3 loop spans 15 amino acids. Trimming took 0 bases from V and 3 from J, leaving 8 bases between them. The CDR3 reads CASSLTRDDTGELFF. As DNA, the CDR3 is TGTGCCAGCAGCTTAACGCGGGACGACACCGGGGAGCTGTTTTTT.

This clone appeared many times. V gene TRBV29-1 combines with J gene TRBJ1-2; possibly TRBD1 for D (5 bases). The CDR3 extends over 12 amino acids. CDR1 is SQVTM and CDR2 is ANQGSEA in the germline V gene. V was cut by 5 bases and J by 3 bases, with 10 bases left in between. The CDR3 DNA follows: TGCAGCGTTCTGTGGGGGTACTATGGCTACACCTTC. Translated: CSVLWGYYGYTF.

This clone was found once. The chain links TRBV5-4 to TRBJ2-5; D may be TRBD1 (6 bases). Trimming took 4 bases from V and 5 from J, leaving 15 bases between them. Germline CDR1 is SGHNT and CDR2 is YYREEE (reference sequence). The length of the CDR3 is 14 residues. CDR3 region: CASSPGGTGETQYF. CDR3 in DNA: TGTGCCAGCAGCCCTGGAGGCACAGGGGAGACCCAGTACTTC.

The genes are TRBV6-5 and TRBJ2-7; 8 bases agree with TRBD2. In germline, CDR1 is MNHEY, CDR2 SVGAGI. J was trimmed by 2 bases and V by 6 bases; bases with no gene match: 9. The CDR3 is 15 residues long. Here the CDR3 DNA reads TGTGCCAGCAGCCCGGATCGGGGGGGGGCCTACGAGCAGTACTTC. Encoded protein: CASSPDRGGAYEQYF.

CDR3 sequence (DNA): TGTGCCAGCAGGAAGGGGGCGGGAGCGGCGAACACCGGGGAGCTGTTTTTT. Protein product: CASRKGAGAANTGELFF. The V and J genes are TRBV2 and TRBJ2-2; either TRBD1 or TRBD2 may supply D (7 bases each). Germline V lookup: CDR1 SNHLY, CDR2 FYNNEI. The CDR3 extends over 17 amino acids. The ends were cut back, 6 bases at V and 0 bases at J, with 17 bases in the middle.

The chain combines TRBV14 with TRBJ1-3, with D uncertain. Trimming cost V 1 base and J 3 bases, with 1 base left between them. The CDR3 covers 12 residues. Germline assignment: CDR1 SGHDN and CDR2 FVKESK. The CDR3 DNA reads TGTGCCAGCAGCCAAGGTGGAAACACCATATATTTT. Translating it yields CASSQGGNTIYF.

J is TRBJ2-7 and V is TRBV18; D might be TRBD1 or TRBD2, each matching 6 bases. CDR1 and CDR2 (germline): KGHSH, LQKENI. This CDR3 is 15 amino acids long. V gave up 3 bases and J gave up 5 bases, with 17 bases separating them. The DNA for the CDR3 is TGTGCCAGCTCACCGGCCGGGGGCGCAAGGGACGAGCAGTACTTC. Translating gives CASSPAGGARDEQYF. The variable domain in full, completed from reference TRBV18 and TRBJ2-7, reads NAGVMQNPRHLVRRRGQEARLRCSPMKGHSHVYWYRQLPEEGLKFMVYLQKENIIDESGMPKERFSAEFPKEGPSILRIQQVVRGDSAAYFCASSPAGGARDEQYFGPGTRLTVT.

The chain uses TRBV5-1 and TRBJ2-2; possibly TRBD2 for D (6 bases). Between the trimmed V and J ends, which lost 0 bases and 2 bases, there was a span of 11 bases. Germline CDR1 and CDR2: SGHRS and YFSETQ. This CDR3 spans 16 amino acids. This CDR3 is CASSLGVSGNTGELFF. CDR3 nucleotide sequence: TGCGCCAGCAGCTTGGGGGTTAGCGGAAACACCGGGGAGCTGTTTTTT.

The chain uses TRBV19 and TRBJ2-5; 10 bases fit TRBD2. Germline CDR1 LNHDA, CDR2 SQIVND (reference sequence). V trimming: 4 bases; J trimming: 2 bases; junction bases outside the gene matches: 13. The CDR3 consists of 18 residues. CDR3 DNA: TGTGCCAGTAGTACCGGACTAGCGGCTATGCCTGGGCAAGAGACCCAGTACTTC. Its translation: CASSTGLAAMPGQETQYF. The full variable domain, in which reference TRBV19 and TRBJ2-5 provide the parts outside the CDR3, is DGGITQSPKYLFRKEGQNVTLSCEQNLNHDAMYWYRQDPGQGLRLIYYSQIVNDFQKGDIAEGYSVSREKKESFPLTVTSAQKNPTAFYLCASSTGLAAMPGQETQYFGPGTRLLVL.

The gene calls are TRBV5-4 and TRBJ2-3; 7 bases map to TRBD1. CDR1 and CDR2 from the germline V gene are SGHNT and YYREEE (reference sequence). The V and J ends lost 0 bases and 0 bases, in that order; junction bases with no gene match: 4. This CDR3 has 16 amino acids. CDR3 bases: TGTGCCAGCAGCTTGGGTTGGGACAGAAGCACAGATACGCAGTATTTT. It is translated as CASSLGWDRSTDTQYF. Full variable domain (outside the CDR3, taken from reference TRBV5-4 and TRBJ2-3): ETGVTQSPTHLIKTRGQQVTLRCSSQSGHNTVSWYQQALGQGPQFIFQYYREEENGRGNFPPRFSGLQFPNYSSELNVNALELDDSALYLCASSLGWDRSTDTQYFGPGTRLTVL.